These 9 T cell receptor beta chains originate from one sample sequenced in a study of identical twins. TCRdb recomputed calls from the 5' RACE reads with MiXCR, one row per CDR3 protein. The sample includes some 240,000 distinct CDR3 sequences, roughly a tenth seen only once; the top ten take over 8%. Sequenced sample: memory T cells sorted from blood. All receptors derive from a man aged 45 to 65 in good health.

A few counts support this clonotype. The CDR3: CASSPSGRENSPLHF. In DNA, the CDR3 is TGTGCCAGCAGCCCCTCGGGGAGGGAGAATTCACCCCTCCACTTT. The chain uses TRBV3-1 and TRBJ1-6; D remains ambiguous. V lost 4 bases and J lost 7, with 14 bases in between. Germline CDR1 is LGHDT and CDR2 is YNNKEL (reference sequence). The CDR3 runs 15 residues. The variable domain in full, completed from reference TRBV3-1 and TRBJ1-6, reads DTAVSQTPKYLVTQMGNDKSIKCEQNLGHDTMYWYKQDSKKFLKIMFSYNNKELIINETVPNRFSPKSPDKAHLNLHINSLELGDSAVYFCASSPSGRENSPLHFGNGTRLTVT.

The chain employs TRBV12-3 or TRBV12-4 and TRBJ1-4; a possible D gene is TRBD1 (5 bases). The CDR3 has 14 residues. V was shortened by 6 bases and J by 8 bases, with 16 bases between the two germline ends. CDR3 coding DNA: TGTGCCAGCAGCTCACGAAGAAGGACAGAAAAACTGTTTTTT. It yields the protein CASSSRRRTEKLFF.

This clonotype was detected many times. The CDR3 nucleotides are TGCGCCAGCAGCTTGGCCTTAGGAGGGTTCACAGATACGCAGTATTTT. This translates into CASSLALGGFTDTQYF. The V gene is TRBV5-1, the J gene TRBJ2-3; possibly TRBD2 for D (6 bases). The CDR3 totals 16 residues. From germline, CDR1 is SGHRS and CDR2 YFSETQ. Between the trimmed V and J ends, which lost 0 bases and 2 bases, there was a span of 13 bases.

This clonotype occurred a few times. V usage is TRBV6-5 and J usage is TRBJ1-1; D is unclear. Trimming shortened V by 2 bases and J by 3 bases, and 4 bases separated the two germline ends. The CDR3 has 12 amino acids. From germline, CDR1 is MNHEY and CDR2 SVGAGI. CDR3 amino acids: CASSYGDTEAFF. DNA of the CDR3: TGTGCCAGCAGTTACGGGGACACTGAAGCTTTCTTT.

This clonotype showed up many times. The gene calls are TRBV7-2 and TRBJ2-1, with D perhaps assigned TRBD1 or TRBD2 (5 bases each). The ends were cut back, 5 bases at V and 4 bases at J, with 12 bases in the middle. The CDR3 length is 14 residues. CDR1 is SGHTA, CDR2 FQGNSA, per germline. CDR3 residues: CASSVQGVYNEQFF. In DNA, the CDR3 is TGTGCCAGCAGCGTCCAGGGAGTATACAATGAGCAGTTCTTC.

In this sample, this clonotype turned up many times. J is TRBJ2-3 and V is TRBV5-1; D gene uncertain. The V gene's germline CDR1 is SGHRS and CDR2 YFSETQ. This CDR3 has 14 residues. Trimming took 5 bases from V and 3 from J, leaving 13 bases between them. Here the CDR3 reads CASRRVAPTDTQYF. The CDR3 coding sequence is TGCGCCAGCAGAAGAGTGGCTCCGACAGATACGCAGTATTTT.

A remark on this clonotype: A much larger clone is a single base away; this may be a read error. The CDR3 DNA follows: TGTGCCAGCAGCTTAAAGATAAGAACTATTAACACCGAGGAGCTGTTTTTT. Its translation: CASSLKIRTINTEELFF. The chain has TRBV7-8 and TRBJ2-2, with D hard to call. CDR1 is SGHVS and CDR2 is FQNEAQ in the germline V gene. This CDR3 comprises 17 residues.

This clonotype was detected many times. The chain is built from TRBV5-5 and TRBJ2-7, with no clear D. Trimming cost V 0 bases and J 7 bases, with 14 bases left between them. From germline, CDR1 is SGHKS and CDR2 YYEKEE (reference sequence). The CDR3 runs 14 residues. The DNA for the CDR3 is TGTGCCAGCAGCTTGGAAGAATTTTTTGGGGAGCAGTACTTC. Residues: CASSLEEFFGEQYF.

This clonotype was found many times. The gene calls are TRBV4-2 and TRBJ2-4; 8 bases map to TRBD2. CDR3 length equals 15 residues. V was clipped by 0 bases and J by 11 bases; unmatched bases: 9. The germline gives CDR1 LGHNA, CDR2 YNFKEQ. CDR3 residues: CASSQDSSGRKFQYF. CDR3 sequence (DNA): TGTGCCAGCAGCCAAGATTCCAGCGGGAGAAAGTTTCAGTACTTC.